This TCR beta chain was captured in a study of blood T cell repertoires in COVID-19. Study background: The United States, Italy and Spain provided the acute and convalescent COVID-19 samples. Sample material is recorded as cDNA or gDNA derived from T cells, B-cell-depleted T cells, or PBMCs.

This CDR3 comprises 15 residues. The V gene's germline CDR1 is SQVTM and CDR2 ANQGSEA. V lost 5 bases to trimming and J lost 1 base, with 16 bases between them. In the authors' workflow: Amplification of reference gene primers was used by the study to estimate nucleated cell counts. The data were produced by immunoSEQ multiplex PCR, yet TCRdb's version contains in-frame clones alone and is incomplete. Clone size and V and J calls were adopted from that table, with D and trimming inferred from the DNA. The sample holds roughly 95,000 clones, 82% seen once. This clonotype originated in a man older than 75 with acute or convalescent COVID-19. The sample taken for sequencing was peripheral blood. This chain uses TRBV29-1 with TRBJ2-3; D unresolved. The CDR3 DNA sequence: TGCAGCGTTACTACCCCCGGGTCAGGCACAGATACGCAGTATTTT. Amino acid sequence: CSVTTPGSGTDTQYF.